This T cell receptor beta chain emerged from a study of T cell responses to AZD1222 COVID-19 vaccine. About the study: Pooling was applied to second doses at about 4 or about 12 weeks.

Germline loops: CDR1 LGHNA, CDR2 YSLEER. This CDR3 comprises 20 residues. The junction had 10 bases not matched to a gene; V was cut back by 0 bases and J by 3 bases. Method: immunoSEQ multiplex PCR; TCRdb's copy keeps in-frame clones and lacks some. Found here are approximately 97,000 clones, more than 70% of them singletons; the top ten hold around 15%. The study, taken as a whole, reports: None of the repertoires were sampled until the peak T cell response had passed.

Notes on this clone: Its target is unknown.

The chain is built from TRBV4-3 and TRBJ2-1, with TRBD2 identical over 14 bases. This sequence was found in an adult in good health. The starting material was peripheral blood, obtained on day 0 of AZD1222 vaccination. The CDR3 is CASSQDWGPGTSGGYNEQFF. The CDR3 DNA sequence: TGCGCCAGCAGCCAAGATTGGGGCCCCGGGACTAGCGGGGGCTACAATGAGCAGTTCTTC.